This TCR beta chain was profiled in a study of T-cell reconstitution after alpha-beta-depleted transplantation in children. TCRbeta library preparation incorporated unique molecular identifiers. TCRdb analysed the PCR reads with MiXCR anew, one entry per CDR3 protein. The sample consists of hundreds of thousands of distinct CDR3 sequences, approximately 16% of them appearing once. The CDR3 totals 12 residues. From germline, CDR1 is DFQATT and CDR2 SNEGSKA (reference sequence). Trimming pared 3 bases from V and 4 bases from J, leaving 10 bases between. On this clonotype: Since a much larger clone is just one base distant, this may be a read error.

The V and J genes are TRBV20-1 and TRBJ2-7; D call uncertain. The TCR was taken from a human donor who donated a stem cell graft to a child with acute myeloid leukemia. The input for sequencing was PBMCs from the stem cell graft donor, taken from the stem cell graft. The CDR3 nucleotides are TGCAGTGCTAGTATCAGTTCGTACGAGCAGTACGTC. Protein: CSASISSYEQYV.